One and the same sample provided the 12 T cell receptor beta chains below, sequenced in a study of blood T cell repertoires in COVID-19. Some clones are missing from TCRdb's copy, which holds only in-frame ones; the method was immunoSEQ multiplex PCR. The sample contains 270,000 or so clones, about 88% of which appear only once. Sequencing was carried out using PBMCs or T cells enriched from blood (not recorded which). These receptors all come from a woman aged 50 to 60 who had been exposed to COVID-19.

The chain joins TRBV20-1 to TRBJ2-5; 10 bases fit TRBD2. CDR1 and CDR2 (germline): DFQATT, SNEGSKA (reference sequence). With 3 bases clipped from V and 3 bases from J, the junction kept 7 bases outside the gene matches. The CDR3 contains 15 residues. The CDR3 DNA follows: TGCAGTGCTAGTGGCGGGCTAGCGGGGGAAGAGACCCAGTACTTC. Amino acids: CSASGGLAGEETQYF.

The chain recombines TRBV19 with TRBJ1-5; D is unclear. Germline CDR1 and CDR2: LNHDA and SQIVND (reference sequence). CDR3 length equals 9 residues. V was shortened by 11 bases and J by 4 bases, with 3 bases between the two germline ends. CDR3 region: CAPNQPQHF. CDR3 coding DNA: TGTGCCCCGAATCAGCCCCAGCATTTT.

The chain recombines TRBV5-4 with TRBJ1-2; perhaps TRBD1 as D (5 bases). Germline CDR1 reads SGHNT; CDR2 reads YYREEE (reference sequence). CDR3 length: 13 residues. The V gene lost 10 bases and the J gene lost 6 bases, with 19 bases spanning the gap. CDR3 amino acids: CAYGGGFMDGYTF. In DNA, the CDR3 is TGTGCCTACGGGGGGGGATTTATGGATGGCTACACCTTC.

This clone was observed many times. The chain carries TRBV4-3 and TRBJ1-2; D is unresolved. The CDR3 spans 12 residues. The V gene's germline CDR1 is LGHNA and CDR2 YSLEER. V dropped 1 base and J dropped 8 bases, with 8 bases sitting between them. The DNA of the CDR3 is TGCGCCAGCAGCCAAGGTGGCAGGGGCTACACCTTC. It is translated as CASSQGGRGYTF.

The chain carries TRBV6-2 or TRBV6-3 and TRBJ1-2; 8 bases agree with TRBD1. Germline V gene lookup returns CDR1 MNHEY and CDR2 SVGEGT. Trimming cost V 4 bases and J 4 bases; bases outside gene matches: 5. The CDR3 sequence is 14 residues long. The CDR3 DNA sequence: TGTGCCAGCAGTTTTGCAGGACAGGGCTATGGCTACACCTTC. Amino acid sequence: CASSFAGQGYGYTF.

CDR3 sequence reads: CASSYRGGTSNTEAFF. CDR3 nucleotides: TGTGCCAGCAGTTACAGGGGGGGGACCTCGAACACTGAAGCTTTCTTT. The chain is built from TRBV6-2 or TRBV6-3 and TRBJ1-1, with a weak D call TRBD1 (6 bases). Trimming removed 2 bases from V and 1 base from J, with 14 bases in between. The CDR3 is 16 residues long. Germline assignment: CDR1 MNHEY and CDR2 SVGEGT.

The CDR3 nucleotides read TGTGCCAGCAGCCCCTCCGGGGGGGCCTACACCGGGGAGCTGTTTTTT. It yields the protein CASSPSGGAYTGELFF. The chain has TRBV5-5 and TRBJ2-2; 8 nucleotides align to TRBD2. CDR3 length equals 16 residues. Germline V gene data show CDR1 as SGHKS and CDR2 as YYEKEE (reference sequence). With 4 bases clipped from V and 3 bases from J, the junction kept 8 bases outside the gene matches.

The chain employs TRBV28 and TRBJ2-7; 7 bases align to TRBD2. J gave up 5 bases and V 11 bases, and 9 bases lay outside the gene matches. CDR3 size: 12 residues. The V gene's germline CDR1 is MDHEN and CDR2 SYDVKM. Here the CDR3 DNA reads TGTGCCGGGGGGGAGTCGGAGGACGAGCAGTACTTC. Its protein is CAGGESEDEQYF.

V usage is TRBV2 and J usage is TRBJ2-2, with a weak D call TRBD2 (5 bases). Trimming stripped 4 bases from V and 4 bases from J, with 7 bases between. The CDR3 contains 13 residues. Germline V gene lookup returns CDR1 SNHLY and CDR2 FYNNEI. CDR3 DNA: TGTGCCAGCAGTGCGGGGTCCACCGGGGAGCTGTTTTTT. It codes for CASSAGSTGELFF.

The chain has TRBV29-1 and TRBJ1-5; the D gene is possibly TRBD1 (5 bases). The V end lost 6 bases, the J end lost 3 bases, and 12 bases lay between the germline ends. The CDR3 loop spans 13 amino acids. CDR1 SQVTM and CDR2 ANQGSEA come from the germline V gene. CDR3 protein: CSVTEENNQPQHF. CDR3 sequence (DNA): TGCAGCGTGACAGAGGAGAACAATCAGCCCCAGCATTTT. Drawing the rest from reference TRBV29-1 and TRBJ1-5, the complete variable domain is SAVISQKPSRDICQRGTSLTIQCQVDSQVTMMFWYRQQPGQSLTLIATANQGSEATYESGFVIDKFPISRPNLTFSTLTVSNMSPEDSSIYLCSVTEENNQPQHFGDGTRLSIL.

The CDR3 region is CATSEGRLAGQPQHF. The DNA for the CDR3 is TGTGCCACCAGTGAGGGCCGGCTGGCAGGTCAGCCCCAGCATTTT. V gene TRBV24-1 combines with J gene TRBJ1-5; the D is unclear. Germline assignment: CDR1 KGHDR and CDR2 SFDVKD. The ends were cut back, 4 bases at V and 6 bases at J, with 15 bases in the middle. This CDR3 contains 15 residues.

V and J are TRBV27 and TRBJ1-4, with TRBD1 matching over 8 bases. Germline assignment: CDR1 MNHEY and CDR2 SMNVEV (reference sequence). Losses at the gene ends were 5 bases for V and 7 bases for J; bases not matched to a gene: 9. This CDR3 comprises 15 residues. CDR3 DNA sequence: TGTGCCAGCAGTCCTTACCAGGGGGCGGGTGAAAAACTGTTTTTT. It translates to CASSPYQGAGEKLFF.